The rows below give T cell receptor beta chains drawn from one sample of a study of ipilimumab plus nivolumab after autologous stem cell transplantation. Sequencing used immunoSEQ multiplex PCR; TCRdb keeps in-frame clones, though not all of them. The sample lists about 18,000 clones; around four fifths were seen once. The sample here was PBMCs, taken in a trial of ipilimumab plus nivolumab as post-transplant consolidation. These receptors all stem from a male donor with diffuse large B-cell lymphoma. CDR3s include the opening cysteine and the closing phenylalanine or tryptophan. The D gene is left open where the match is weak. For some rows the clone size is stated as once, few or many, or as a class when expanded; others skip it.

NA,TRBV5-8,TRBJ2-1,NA,CASSLGYEQFF,TGTGCCAGCAGCTTGGGTTATGAGCAGTTCTTC
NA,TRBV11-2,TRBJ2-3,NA,CASSLESHTGSGTDTQYF,TGTGCCAGCAGCTTAGAAAGTCACACAGGATCGGGCACAGATACGCAGTATTTT
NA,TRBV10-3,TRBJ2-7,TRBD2,CAIRSLAGESYEQYF,TGTGCCATCAGATCACTAGCGGGGGAGAGCTACGAGCAGTACTTC
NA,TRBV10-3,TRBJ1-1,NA,CAISESDSRPLNTEAFF,TGTGCCATCAGTGAGTCGGACAGCCGTCCTTTAAACACTGAAGCTTTCTTT
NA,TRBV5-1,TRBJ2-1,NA,CASSFPAAPEQFF,TGCGCCAGCAGCTTCCCTGCGGCCCCTGAGCAGTTCTTC
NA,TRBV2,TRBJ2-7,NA,CASSPGTFSSYEQYF,TGTGCCAGCAGTCCCGGGACATTTAGCTCCTACGAGCAGTACTTC
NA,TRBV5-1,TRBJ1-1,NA,CASSLEGGSSTEAFF,TGCGCCAGCAGCTTGGAAGGGGGTTCAAGCACTGAAGCTTTCTTT
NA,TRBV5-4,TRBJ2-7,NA,CASSPDRWGYEQYF,TGTGCCAGCAGTCCTGACAGGTGGGGCTACGAGCAGTACTTC
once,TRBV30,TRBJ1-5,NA,CAWSRNSQPQHF,TGTGCCTGGAGTAGGAATTCTCAGCCCCAGCATTTT
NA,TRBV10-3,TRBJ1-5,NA,CAISPGPANQPQHF,TGTGCCATCAGCCCCGGGCCAGCCAATCAGCCCCAGCATTTT
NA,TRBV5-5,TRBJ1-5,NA,CASSLGPHSNQPQHF,TGTGCCAGCAGCTTGGGACCACATAGCAATCAGCCCCAGCATTTT
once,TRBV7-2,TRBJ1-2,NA,CASSFSRDYGYTF,TGTGCCAGCAGCTTCTCCCGGGACTATGGCTACACCTTC
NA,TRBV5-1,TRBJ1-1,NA,CASRDTWNTEAFF,TGCGCCAGCAGGGACACCTGGAACACTGAAGCTTTCTTT
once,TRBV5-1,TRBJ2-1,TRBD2,CASSSTSGGAAYNEQFF,TGCGCCAGCAGCTCGACTAGCGGGGGGGCGGCGTACAATGAGCAGTTCTTC
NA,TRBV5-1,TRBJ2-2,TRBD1,CASLDSRQGVAGELFF,TGCGCCAGCCTGGACTCTCGACAGGGGGTGGCCGGGGAGCTGTTTTTT
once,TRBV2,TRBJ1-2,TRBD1,CASTGQVLTNYGYTF,TGTGCCAGCACGGGACAGGTTCTTACTAACTATGGCTACACCTTC
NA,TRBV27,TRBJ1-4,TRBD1,CASSGTGDEKLFF,TGTGCCAGCAGCGGGACAGGCGATGAAAAACTGTTTTTT
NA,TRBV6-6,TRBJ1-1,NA,CASSQEVTEAFF,TGTGCCAGCAGTCAGGAAGTCACTGAAGCTTTCTTT
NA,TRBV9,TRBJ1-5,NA,CASSVGGSNQPQHF,TGTGCCAGCAGCGTAGGGGGTAGCAATCAGCCCCAGCATTTT
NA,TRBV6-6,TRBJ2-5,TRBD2,CASSYQRGQETQYF,TGTGCCAGCAGTTATCAGCGGGGGCAAGAGACCCAGTACTTC
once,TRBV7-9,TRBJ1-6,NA,CASSHSEGRLHF,TGTGCCAGCAGCCACAGTGAGGGCCGCCTCCACTTT
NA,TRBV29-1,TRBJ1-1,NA,CSARGQMATEAFF,TGCAGCGCTAGGGGACAAATGGCCACTGAAGCTTTCTTT
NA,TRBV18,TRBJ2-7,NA,CASSPGQYEQYF,TGTGCCAGCTCACCAGGGCAATACGAGCAGTACTTC
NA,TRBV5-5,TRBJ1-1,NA,CASSLLNTEAFF,TGTGCCAGCAGCTTGCTAAACACTGAAGCTTTCTTT
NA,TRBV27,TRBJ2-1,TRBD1,CASTPPGRTGVYNEQFF,TGTGCCAGCACACCTCCAGGTCGGACAGGGGTCTACAATGAGCAGTTCTTC
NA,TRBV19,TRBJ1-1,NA,CASSIETEAFF,TGTGCCAGTAGTATTGAGACCGAAGCTTTCTTT
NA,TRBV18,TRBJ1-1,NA,CASSPRGQGNTEAFF,TGTGCCAGCTCACCACGGGGGCAGGGAAACACTGAAGCTTTCTTT
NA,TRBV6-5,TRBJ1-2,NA,CASSRLGPNYGYTF,TGTGCCAGCAGTCGACTGGGACCTAACTATGGCTACACCTTC
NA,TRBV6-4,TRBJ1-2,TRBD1,CASSEEGAGGYTF,TGTGCCAGCAGTGAGGAGGGGGCAGGAGGCTACACCTTC
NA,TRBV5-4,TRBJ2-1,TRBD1,CASSLDRASYNEQFF,TGTGCCAGCAGCCTGGACAGGGCGTCCTACAATGAGCAGTTCTTC
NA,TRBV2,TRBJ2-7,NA,CASSGQTYEQYF,TGTGCCAGCAGTGGACAAACCTACGAGCAGTACTTC
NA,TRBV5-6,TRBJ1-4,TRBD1,CASSFGTGNEKLFF,TGTGCCAGCAGCTTCGGGACAGGGAATGAAAAACTGTTTTTT
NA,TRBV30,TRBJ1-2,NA,CAWSPGGAGWNGYTF,TGTGCCTGGAGTCCTGGTGGGGCGGGGTGGAATGGCTACACCTTC
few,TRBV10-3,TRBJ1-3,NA,CAISDGANSGNTIYF,TGTGCCATCAGTGATGGGGCCAACTCTGGAAACACCATATATTTT
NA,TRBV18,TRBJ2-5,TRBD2,CASSSGLAGPETQYF,TGTGCCAGCTCATCCGGACTAGCGGGGCCCGAGACCCAGTACTTC
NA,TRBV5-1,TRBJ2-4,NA,CASSLATSTKNIQYF,TGCGCCAGCAGCTTGGCCACGTCTACCAAAAACATTCAGTACTTC
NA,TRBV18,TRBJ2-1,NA,CASSARTRTYNEQFF,TGTGCCAGCTCGGCGCGGACGAGGACGTACAATGAGCAGTTCTTC
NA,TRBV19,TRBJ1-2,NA,CASNNPNYGYTF,TGTGCCAGTAATAACCCTAACTATGGCTACACCTTC
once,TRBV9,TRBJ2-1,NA,CASSPAGDHNEQFF,TGTGCCAGCAGCCCCGCCGGGGATCACAATGAGCAGTTCTTC
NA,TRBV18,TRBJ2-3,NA,CASSPRGDSSTDTQYF,TGTGCCAGCTCACCGCGCGGGGACTCTAGCACAGATACGCAGTATTTT
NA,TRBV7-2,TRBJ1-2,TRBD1,CASSLRTGEGGYTF,TGTGCCAGCAGCTTACGGACAGGGGAGGGTGGCTACACCTTC
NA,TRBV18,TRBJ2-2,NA,CASSPIQDVTGELFF,TGTGCCAGCTCACCCATTCAAGATGTGACCGGGGAGCTGTTTTTT
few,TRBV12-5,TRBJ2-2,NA,CASGPGSGELFF,TGTGCTAGTGGGCCGGGGAGCGGGGAGCTGTTTTTT
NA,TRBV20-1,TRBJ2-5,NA,CSASQETQYF,TGCAGTGCCTCCCAAGAGACCCAGTACTTC
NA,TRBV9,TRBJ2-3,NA,CASSVSSGGRGTQYF,TGTGCCAGCAGCGTATCATCCGGGGGGCGGGGTACGCAGTATTTT
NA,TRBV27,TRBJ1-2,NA,CASGTGTSYGYTF,TGTGCCAGCGGAACCGGGACCTCCTATGGCTACACCTTC
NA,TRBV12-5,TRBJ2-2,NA,CASGLASWGELFF,TGTGCTAGTGGTTTGGCGTCCTGGGGGGAGCTGTTTTTT
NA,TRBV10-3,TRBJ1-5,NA,CALQVDQPQHF,TGTGCCCTTCAGGTAGATCAGCCCCAGCATTTT
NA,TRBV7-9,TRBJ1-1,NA,CASSHPSGVGTEAFF,TGTGCCAGCAGCCACCCCTCAGGGGTTGGCACTGAAGCTTTCTTT
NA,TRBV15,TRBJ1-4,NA,CATSRANSPNEKLFF,TGTGCCACCAGCAGAGCTAACAGCCCTAATGAAAAACTGTTTTTT
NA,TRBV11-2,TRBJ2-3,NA,CASSLVGLDIYLRTDTQYF,TGTGCCAGCAGCTTAGTTGGGCTAGATATCTACTTGCGCACAGATACGCAGTATTTT
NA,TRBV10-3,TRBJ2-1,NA,CASSESQGTYNEQFF,TGTGCCAGCAGCGAATCACAGGGAACCTACAATGAGCAGTTCTTC
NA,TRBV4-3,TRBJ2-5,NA,CASSQMFRWGETQYF,TGCGCCAGCAGCCAAATGTTCAGGTGGGGAGAGACCCAGTACTTC
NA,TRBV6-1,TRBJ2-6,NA,CASSEMGAGANVLTF,TGTGCCAGCAGTGAAATGGGTGCTGGGGCCAACGTCCTGACTTTC
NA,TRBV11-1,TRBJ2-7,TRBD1,CASSFLGTGDGYEQYF,TGTGCCAGCAGCTTCCTCGGGACAGGGGATGGTTACGAGCAGTACTTC
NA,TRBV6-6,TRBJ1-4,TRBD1,CASSYVQGDEKLFF,TGTGCCAGCAGTTACGTTCAGGGGGATGAAAAACTGTTTTTT